Included here is one T cell receptor beta chain sequence, with context. Through a sample-barcoded 5' primer and a J-beta primer mix, a second PCR was run for roughly 7 to 12 cycles. TCRdb recomputed calls from the 5' RACE reads with MiXCR, one row per CDR3 protein. The repertoire consists of 550,000 to 650,000 distinct CDR3 sequences, with about 26% occurring once and the leading ten covering about 3.9%. Healthy Caucasian individuals from Russia aged about 6 to 90 were enrolled as donors. The sample is drawn from a study of blood T cells in healthy people across ages. These data were also filed under a second study, of T cells of mothers and their children. That publication notes: Each mother gave over 8 million TCR beta CDR3 reads; each child, some 3 million.

The receptor was derived from a boy between 2 and 15 years old in good health. Input material: blood.

The CDR3 protein is CASRALAGAPETQYF. For the CDR3, the DNA is TGTGCCAGCAGAGCACTAGCGGGAGCCCCAGAGACCCAGTACTTC. The J gene is TRBJ2-5, the V gene TRBV2, with 11 bases identical to TRBD2. Germline CDR1 reads SNHLY; CDR2 reads FYNNEI. The CDR3 is made up of 15 amino acids. V lost 6 bases, J lost 4 bases, and 7 bases stayed unmatched.